This TCR beta chain was documented in a study of Tregs in tolerant kidney transplant recipients. Profiling relied on immunoSEQ multiplex PCR, and the TCRdb table lists in-frame clones only, not all of them. The sample has tens of thousands of clones. On this clone: The CDR3 goes on 3 residues after the read ends, and that part is filled in from the germline J gene.

The V gene end was trimmed by 3 bases and the J gene end by 5 bases; junction bases not matched to a gene: 2. In germline, CDR1 is DFQATT, CDR2 SNEGSKA (reference sequence). The CDR3 has 12 amino acids. The TCR comes from a human donor who received a combined kidney and bone marrow transplant. The rearrangement uses TRBV20-1 and TRBJ2-7; 9 bases align to TRBD2. The sample was CD4+ T cells from blood, taken before the transplant. The CDR3 region is CSASSGSHEQYF. The sequenced CDR3 bases are TGCAGTGCTAGTAGCGGGAGTCACGAG.